The clone carrying this TCR beta chain was detected only a few times. Antigen unknown. Germline values: CDR1 SGHDT, CDR2 YYEEEE. The CDR3 contains 15 residues. V trimming: 6 bases; J trimming: 5 bases; junction bases outside the gene matches: 6. It was from alopecia areata patients that lesional scalp punch biopsies and peripheral blood were collected. This entry belongs to a study of CD8+ T cells in alopecia areata. Study-wide results and caveats: Normal scalp showed lower clonality than lesional scalp, especially alopecia totalis/universalis. Scalp repertoires also include resident alphabeta T cells from normal skin.

Sequencing templates came from extracted RNA that was reverse transcribed into cDNA. Here immunoSEQ multiplex PCR was the method, and the copy in TCRdb shows in-frame clones only, minus some. This table has more than 12,000 clones, under 65% appearing once. Sequencing used skin, obtained at week 0. The V and J genes are TRBV5-6 and TRBJ2-3; 13 nucleotides match TRBD2. The receptor was isolated from a human donor with alopecia areata. This chain's CDR3 is CASTILAGGQDTQYF. As DNA, the CDR3 is TGTGCCAGCACCATACTAGCGGGGGGGCAAGATACGCAGTATTTT.